The present TCR beta chain was sequenced within a study of tumor-infiltrating lymphocytes in localized non-small cell lung cancer. Study information: Several tumor histologies, both smoking statuses, and some post-neoadjuvant chemotherapy samples were included.

CDR1 and CDR2 (germline): LNHNV, YYDKDF (reference sequence). With 2 bases removed from V and 4 bases from J, the gap between germline ends came to 6 bases. This CDR3 is 13 amino acids long. This clone was seen a few times. Its target is not known. The method was immunoSEQ multiplex PCR; TCRdb's version includes in-frame clones alone and lacks a portion of them. The table includes approximately 12,000 clones, about 66% detected once. Overall study results and limits: Each assay used a separate piece of the same tissue. Tumor T-cell fraction was not associated with recurrence-free survival. T-cell fraction did not differ between immunotypes IM1 and IM2.

The chain uses TRBV15 and TRBJ1-5, with a weak D call TRBD1 (6 bases). The specimen was lung tumor tissue. The clonotype comes from a human donor with non-small cell lung cancer. CDR3 sequence: CATSRQGNQPQHF. The CDR3 DNA reads as TGTGCCACCAGCAGACAGGGGAATCAGCCCCAGCATTTT.